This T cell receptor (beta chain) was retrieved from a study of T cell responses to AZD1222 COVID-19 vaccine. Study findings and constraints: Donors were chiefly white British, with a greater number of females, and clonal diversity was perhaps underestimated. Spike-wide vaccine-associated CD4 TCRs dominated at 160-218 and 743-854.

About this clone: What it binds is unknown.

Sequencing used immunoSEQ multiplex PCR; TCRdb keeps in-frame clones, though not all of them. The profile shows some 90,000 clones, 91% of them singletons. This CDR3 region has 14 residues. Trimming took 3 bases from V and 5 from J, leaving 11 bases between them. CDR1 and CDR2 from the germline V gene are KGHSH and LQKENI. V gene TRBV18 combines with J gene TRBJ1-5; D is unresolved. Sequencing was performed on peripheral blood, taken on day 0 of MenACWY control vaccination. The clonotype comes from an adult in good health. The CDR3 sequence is CASSPGLVDQPQHF. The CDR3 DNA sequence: TGTGCCAGCTCACCTGGCCTGGTAGATCAGCCCCAGCATTTT.